This TCR beta chain derives from a study of Ad26.COV2.S vaccination and SARS-CoV-2 variants. Treatment defined: some 20 received Ad26.COV2.S at low or high dose, single or two shots; 5 received placebo; per-sample allocation not given. Vaccine and placebo recipients were sampled on day 63 after the first injection. Germline assignment: CDR1 KGHSH and CDR2 LQKENI. CDR3 length: 13 amino acids. V shed 6 bases and J 5 bases; nucleotides not matched to a gene: 1. TCRdb's table, derived via immunoSEQ multiplex PCR, lists solely in-frame clones and lacks some. Of 200,000 to 250,000 clones listed, approximately 88% are singletons.

This specimen was peripheral blood, taken in a trial of Ad26.COV2.S vaccine versus placebo. The chain links TRBV18 to TRBJ2-1; 10 bases match TRBD1. The sequence was collected from a person between 18 and 65 years old who received the Ad26.COV2.S COVID-19 vaccine or a placebo. CDR3 amino acids: CASSGQGNNEQFF. The CDR3 nucleotides read TGTGCCAGCTCGGGACAGGGGAACAATGAGCAGTTCTTC.